Listed here are 18 T cell receptor beta chains from one sample, sequenced in a study of blood T cell repertoires in COVID-19. The table came from immunoSEQ multiplex PCR; TCRdb's copy has only in-frame clones and leaves some out. The data contain 150,000 to 200,000 clones, 86% of them singletons. The sample consisted of peripheral blood. These receptors were taken from a woman in her 70s with acute or convalescent COVID-19.

CDR3 sequence reads: CASSLAETSGGMETQYF. As DNA, the CDR3 is TGCGCCAGCAGCTTGGCGGAGACTAGCGGGGGGATGGAGACCCAGTACTTC. The rearrangement joins TRBV5-1 to TRBJ2-5; 13 bases are a match to TRBD2. Germline assignment: CDR1 SGHRS and CDR2 YFSETQ. Unmatched junction bases numbered 7, after V lost 0 bases and J lost 5 bases. The CDR3 contains 17 residues. The full variable domain, its missing parts supplied by reference TRBV5-1 and TRBJ2-5, is KAGVTQTPRYLIKTRGQQVTLSCSPISGHRSVSWYQQTPGQGLQFLFEYFSETQRNKGNFPGRFSGRQFSNSRSEMNVSTLELGDSALYLCASSLAETSGGMETQYFGPGTRLLVL.

The V gene is TRBV30, the J gene TRBJ1-5; 9 bases align to TRBD1. Germline-derived CDR1 and CDR2 are GTSNPN and SVGIG (reference sequence). The CDR3 covers 14 residues. Losses at the gene ends were 3 bases for V and 4 bases for J; bases not matched to a gene: 4. The CDR3 protein is CAWRGQGDNQPQHF. CDR3 coding DNA: TGTGCCTGGAGGGGACAGGGAGATAATCAGCCCCAGCATTTT.

J is TRBJ2-1 and V is TRBV7-2; the match to TRBD1 covers 10 bases. Germline trimming cut 5 bases from V and 5 bases from J; bases unmatched to any gene: 6. Germline V gene sequence: CDR1 SGHTA, CDR2 FQGNSA. The CDR3 runs 15 residues. Here the CDR3 reads CASSTRQGANNEQFF. CDR3 in DNA: TGTGCCAGCAGCACAAGACAGGGGGCAAACAATGAGCAGTTCTTC. The full variable domain, rest sourced from reference TRBV7-2 and TRBJ2-1, is GAGVSQSPSNKVTEKGKDVELRCDPISGHTALYWYRQSLGQGLEFLIYFQGNSAPDKSGLPSDRFSAERTGGSVSTLTIQRTQQEDSAVYLCASSTRQGANNEQFFGPGTRLTVL.

V usage is TRBV28 and J usage is TRBJ1-1; 7 bases agree with TRBD1. Per germline, CDR1 MDHEN and CDR2 SYDVKM. This CDR3 region has 12 residues. Trimming took 6 bases from V and 6 from J; bases not matched to a gene: 4. The CDR3 DNA sequence: TGTGCCAGCAGGCCAGGGGGATCTGAAGCTTTCTTT. It yields the protein CASRPGGSEAFF.

This clone was counted a few times. Other DNA variants within this sample encode the same CDR3. The rearrangement joins TRBV14 to TRBJ2-3; D possibly corresponds to TRBD2 (6 bases). The CDR3 spans 13 residues. V gave up 3 bases and J gave up 4 bases, with 8 bases separating them. In germline, CDR1 is SGHDN, CDR2 FVKESK. CDR3 sequence: CASSQGGADTQYF. The CDR3 DNA is TGTGCCAGCAGCCAGGGGGGAGCAGATACGCAGTATTTT.

This rearrangement joins TRBV29-1 to TRBJ2-2, with a weak D call TRBD2 (5 bases). V was clipped by 4 bases and J by 2 bases, with 14 bases between them. Germline V CDR1 and CDR2: SQVTM, ANQGSEA. The CDR3 loop spans 15 amino acids. CDR3 bases: TGCAGCGTTGGAAGTTTCGAGGGTAACACCGGGGAGCTGTTTTTT. It encodes CSVGSFEGNTGELFF.

The rearrangement links TRBV6-1 to TRBJ1-2; possibly TRBD1 for D (5 bases). V lost 6 bases and J 2 bases, leaving 16 bases between the germline ends. Germline V gene lookup returns CDR1 MNHNS and CDR2 SASEGT. There are 15 residues in the CDR3. CDR3 in amino acids: CASRPGGATNYGYTF. The CDR3 bases are TGTGCCAGCAGGCCAGGTGGGGCTACAAACTATGGCTACACCTTC.

The chain joins TRBV30 to TRBJ2-5; possible D gene TRBD1, 5 bases. V shed 0 bases and J shed 2 bases, with 7 bases lying between them. Germline CDR1 is GTSNPN and CDR2 is SVGIG (reference sequence). The CDR3 covers 13 residues. The CDR3 sequence is CAWSVQVQETQYF. The CDR3 DNA sequence: TGTGCCTGGAGTGTACAGGTACAAGAGACCCAGTACTTC.

The chain couples TRBV24-1 to TRBJ2-2, with D maybe TRBD2 (6 bases). Germline-derived CDR1 and CDR2 are KGHDR and SFDVKD. CDR3 length: 17 residues. Deletions cut 0 bases from V and 2 bases from J, with 12 bases between. CDR3 DNA sequence: TGTGCCACCAGTGATTTGATAGGAGGGGCCAACACCGGGGAGCTGTTTTTT. Residues: CATSDLIGGANTGELFF.

J is TRBJ2-3 and V is TRBV7-2, with TRBD1 matching over 11 bases. The CDR3 contains 15 residues. J was trimmed by 8 bases and V by 3 bases; bases with no gene match: 7. The germline V gene encodes CDR1 SGHTA and CDR2 FQGNSA. The CDR3 DNA reads TGTGCCAGCAGCTTGGCCCCGGGACAGGGGGGTACGCAGTATTTT. Translation: CASSLAPGQGGTQYF. Using reference TRBV7-2 and TRBJ2-3 for the parts outside the CDR3, the full variable domain is GAGVSQSPSNKVTEKGKDVELRCDPISGHTALYWYRQSLGQGLEFLIYFQGNSAPDKSGLPSDRFSAERTGGSVSTLTIQRTQQEDSAVYLCASSLAPGQGGTQYFGPGTRLTVL.

The chain is built from TRBV10-3 and TRBJ2-5; perhaps TRBD1 as D (7 bases). The CDR3 sequence is 15 residues long. V shed 5 bases and J shed 5 bases, with 18 bases lying between them. The V gene's germline CDR1 is ENHRY and CDR2 SYGVKD. The CDR3 region is CAISLAGGGGETQYF. For the CDR3, the DNA is TGTGCCATCAGTCTCGCTGGAGGGGGCGGGGAGACCCAGTACTTC.

The chain combines TRBV29-1 with TRBJ2-5; D might be TRBD2 (6 bases). The germline gives CDR1 SQVTM, CDR2 ANQGSEA. Trimming took off 6 bases at V and 5 bases at J, with 13 bases between the two ends. The CDR3 is made up of 12 amino acids. The CDR3 loop is CSVGGGGETQYF. In DNA form, the CDR3 reads TGCAGCGTGGGAGGAGGCGGGGAGACCCAGTACTTC.

This sequence joins TRBV5-4 and TRBJ1-2; TRBD1 might be the D (5 bases). The V gene lost 3 bases and the J gene lost 9 bases, with 18 bases spanning the gap. Germline V gene data show CDR1 as SGHNT and CDR2 as YYREEE (reference sequence). This CDR3 has 14 residues. The CDR3 nucleotides are TGTGCCAGCAGCTCGGGCGGGGACCCCGGGCGCTACACCTTC. Amino acids: CASSSGGDPGRYTF.

J is TRBJ1-2 and V is TRBV15; 7 nucleotides align to TRBD1. The CDR3 has 13 amino acids. After removal of 5 bases from V and 4 bases from J, the junction contained 4 bases not matched to a gene. CDR1 and CDR2 (germline): LNHNV, YYDKDF (reference sequence). As DNA, the CDR3 is TGTGCCACCAGCCGACAGGGCAGCTATGGCTACACCTTC. It specifies CATSRQGSYGYTF.

The chain joins TRBV29-1 to TRBJ1-1, with unresolved D. Trimming left V 0 bases short and J 5 bases short, with 10 bases between. The CDR3 is made up of 13 amino acids. Germline values: CDR1 SQVTM, CDR2 ANQGSEA. CDR3 coding DNA: TGCAGCGTTGAAGAAACAAGGAGGACTGAAGCTTTCTTT. This translates into CSVEETRRTEAFF.

This chain joins TRBV6-5 and TRBJ2-5; D is unclear. The V gene's germline CDR1 is MNHEY and CDR2 SVGAGI. Trimming removed 4 bases at V and 2 bases at J, with 11 bases between. This CDR3 contains 14 residues. The DNA for the CDR3 is TGTGCCAGCAGTTTAGACCCCAGGCAAGAGACCCAGTACTTC. Encoded protein: CASSLDPRQETQYF.

The chain uses TRBV2 and TRBJ1-2; 8 bases agree with TRBD1. The CDR3 sequence is 14 residues long. The germline CDR1 and CDR2 sequences are SNHLY and FYNNEI. V was pared by 4 bases and J by 4 bases, with 5 bases of the junction left unmatched. The CDR3 coding sequence is TGTGCCAGCAGTGTATCCACAGGGGGCTATGGCTACACCTTC. Its translation: CASSVSTGGYGYTF.

V usage is TRBV2 and J usage is TRBJ1-4; TRBD1 might be the D (6 bases). The CDR3 runs to 13 residues. V was shortened by 4 bases and J by 3 bases, with 6 bases between the two germline ends. CDR1 is SNHLY, CDR2 FYNNEI, per germline. CDR3 residues: CASSGTANEKLFF. The CDR3 nucleotides are TGTGCCAGCAGTGGGACAGCTAATGAAAAACTGTTTTTT.